Sequencing of this T cell receptor beta chain was carried out in a study of cytomegalovirus exposure and HLA in healthy donors. This clone was counted once. The antigen is undetermined. The germline gives CDR1 MNHEY, CDR2 SVGAGI. The CDR3 has 13 amino acids. V lost 8 bases to trimming and J lost 4 bases; unmatched junction nucleotides: 2. Amplification used 60 Vbeta primers and 13 Jbeta primers. Sequenced by immunoSEQ multiplex PCR; TCRdb stores in-frame clones only, minus some. There are some 160,000 clones in the sample; around 73% occur only once, and 1.4% lies in the top ten. Whole-study results and caveats: In a later analysis, most CMV-associated TCR beta chains appeared HLA-restricted.

V gene TRBV6-5 combines with J gene TRBJ2-5; 12 bases align to TRBD2. The sequence was obtained from a male donor in good health and CMV-seronegative. The sequenced sample was PBMCs. The CDR3 loop is CASRLAGVETQYF. In DNA, the CDR3 is TGTGCCAGCCGACTAGCGGGGGTAGAGACCCAGTACTTC.